Each of the 14 T cell receptor beta chains below was sequenced from the same sample in a study of shared clonotypes between healthy human individuals. Profiling relied on immunoSEQ multiplex PCR, and the TCRdb table lists in-frame clones only, not all of them. The sample yields about 800,000 clones, just over 95% seen once. As defined, naive CD8 cells were CD45RO-negative and positively selected for CCR7, with terminally differentiated effector memory CD45RA+ cells excluded. The sequenced material came from naive CD8+ T cells sorted from blood. The receptors were gathered from a man aged 30 to 39 in good health.

The chain is built from TRBV18 and TRBJ2-1; 10 bases fit TRBD2. CDR1 is KGHSH and CDR2 is LQKENI in the germline V gene. Losses at the gene ends were 5 bases for V and 6 bases for J; bases not matched to a gene: 10. The CDR3 contains 16 residues. CDR3 residues: CASSTRLAGDPNEQFF. CDR3 coding DNA: TGTGCCAGCTCAACCCGGCTAGCGGGAGACCCCAATGAGCAGTTCTTC.

The chain joins TRBV11-2 to TRBJ2-2; 8 bases fit TRBD2. Germline CDR1 reads SGHAT; CDR2 reads FQNNGV. This CDR3 is 17 amino acids long. Germline trimming cut 3 bases from V and 2 bases from J; bases unmatched to any gene: 8. As DNA, the CDR3 is TGTGCCAGCAGCTTCCTCGGCCTAGCGGGTAACACCGGGGAGCTGTTTTTT. Protein sequence: CASSFLGLAGNTGELFF.

The genes are TRBV7-9 and TRBJ2-1; possibly TRBD2 for D (5 bases). Germline loops: CDR1 SEHNR, CDR2 FQNEAQ (reference sequence). V dropped 3 bases and J dropped 10 bases, with 13 bases sitting between them. This CDR3 comprises 13 residues. The CDR3 here is CASSLFREGEQFF. The CDR3 DNA reads TGTGCCAGCAGCTTGTTTCGAGAGGGAGAGCAGTTCTTC.

The chain carries TRBV30 and TRBJ2-7; D unresolved. Per the germline V gene, CDR1 is GTSNPN and CDR2 is SVGIG (reference sequence). Trimming removed 7 bases from V and 2 bases from J, with 18 bases in between. This CDR3 region has 14 residues. CDR3 amino acids: CASQGPFGAYEQYF. The CDR3 DNA reads TGTGCCTCCCAAGGACCTTTTGGGGCCTACGAGCAGTACTTC.

The J gene is TRBJ2-7, the V gene TRBV7-9, with 7 positions matching TRBD1. Germline CDR1 is SEHNR and CDR2 is FQNEAQ (reference sequence). The junction had 10 bases not matched to a gene; V was cut back by 5 bases and J by 0 bases. This CDR3 has 16 residues. The CDR3 region has the DNA TGTGCCAGCAGCCCTCAAACAGGGGATCACTCCTACGAGCAGTACTTC. It yields the protein CASSPQTGDHSYEQYF.

The rearrangement uses TRBV7-9 and TRBJ2-7; the D call may be TRBD1 or TRBD2 (5 bases each). CDR1 and CDR2 (germline): SEHNR, FQNEAQ (reference sequence). V gave up 5 bases and J gave up 2 bases, with 19 bases separating them. The CDR3 totals 16 residues. CDR3 in amino acids: CASSPRDGGYPYEQYF. The CDR3 DNA reads as TGTGCCAGCAGCCCCCGGGACGGAGGATACCCCTACGAGCAGTACTTC.

In its sample, this clone was seen once. The chain has TRBV10-3 and TRBJ1-1, with D unclear. CDR1 is ENHRY, CDR2 SYGVKD, per germline. With 2 bases removed from V and 6 bases from J, the gap between germline ends came to 10 bases. CDR3 length: 13 amino acids. This CDR3 reads CAISEPWDPEAFF. The CDR3 nucleotides read TGTGCCATCAGTGAGCCCTGGGATCCTGAAGCTTTCTTT.

Concerning this clone: One end of the junction does not line up with germline, which may come from a read error. This chain connects TRBV9 to TRBJ2-3, with D hard to call. Germline V lookup: CDR1 SGDLS, CDR2 YYNGEE. The CDR3 loop spans 15 amino acids. CDR3 in amino acids: CASSRGAANTDMQYF. Written as DNA, the CDR3 is TGTGCCAGCAGCCGCGGCGCGGCAAACACAGATATGCAGTATTTT.

On this clone itself: This sample includes further DNA sequences coding for the same CDR3. The chain employs TRBV15 and TRBJ2-3; the D is unclear. Germline V gene lookup returns CDR1 LNHNV and CDR2 YYDKDF (reference sequence). V shed 1 base and J shed 4 bases, with 3 bases lying between them. The CDR3 length is 12 residues. CDR3 DNA sequence: TGTGCCACCAGCAGAGTGCCAGATACGCAGTATTTT. This sequence encodes CATSRVPDTQYF. Filled out from reference TRBV15 and TRBJ2-3, the complete variable domain reads DAMVIQNPRYQVTQFGKPVTLSCSQTLNHNVMYWYQQKSSQAPKLLFHYYDKDFNNEADTPDNFQSRRPNTSFCFLDIRSPGLGDTAMYLCATSRVPDTQYFGPGTRLTVL.

V is TRBV15 and J is TRBJ2-7; 7 nucleotides align to TRBD1. The CDR3 length is 16 residues. V was pared by 1 base and J by 4 bases, with 10 bases of the junction left unmatched. The germline V gene encodes CDR1 LNHNV and CDR2 YYDKDF (reference sequence). This CDR3 is CATSRVKGAPGYEQYF. The CDR3 DNA follows: TGTGCCACCAGCAGAGTCAAGGGGGCTCCGGGTTACGAGCAGTACTTC.

As regards this clone: This same CDR3 is encoded by further DNA sequences in the sample. This chain uses TRBV27 with TRBJ2-7, with 9 bases aligning to TRBD1. Germline V gene lookup returns CDR1 MNHEY and CDR2 SMNVEV (reference sequence). V shed 2 bases and J 3 bases; nucleotides not matched to a gene: 2. CDR3 size: 14 residues. This CDR3 reads CASSLLGQGYEQYF. In DNA, the CDR3 is TGTGCCAGCAGTTTACTGGGACAGGGCTACGAGCAGTACTTC.

This clone came up once. This chain connects TRBV19 to TRBJ1-5, with 7 bases lining up with TRBD1. Germline-derived CDR1 and CDR2 are LNHDA and SQIVND (reference sequence). J lost 3 bases, V lost 7 bases, and 6 bases had no gene match. The CDR3 sequence is 14 residues long. CDR3 DNA: TGTGCCAGTAATGAGGGACAGCTCAATCAGCCCCAGCATTTT. Protein product: CASNEGQLNQPQHF.

The chain recombines TRBV25-1 with TRBJ2-4, with 11 bases identical to TRBD2. Trimming cost V 1 base and J 8 bases; bases outside gene matches: 1. The CDR3 totals 14 residues. From germline, CDR1 is MGHDK and CDR2 SYGVNS. In DNA, the CDR3 is TGTGCCAGCAGTGAATTGACTAGCGGGGACATTCAGTACTTC. Translated, it gives CASSELTSGDIQYF. Looking up the rest from reference TRBV25-1 and TRBJ2-4 gives the full variable domain: EADIYQTPRYLVIGTGKKITLECSQTMGHDKMYWYQQDPGMELHLIHYSYGVNSTEKGDLSSESTVSRIRTEHFPLTLESARPSHTSQYLCASSELTSGDIQYFGAGTRLSVL.

This rearrangement joins TRBV9 to TRBJ1-1; no clear D. This CDR3 contains 16 residues. CDR1 and CDR2 (germline): SGDLS, YYNGEE. V was cut by 0 bases and J by 3 bases, with 15 bases left in between. The CDR3 nucleotides are TGTGCCAGCAGCGTAGCTTCGGGCCCGAGGGACACTGAAGCTTTCTTT. Protein product: CASSVASGPRDTEAFF.